Below, 5 T cell receptor beta chains from the same sample are listed, as sequenced in a study of T cells in localized non-small cell lung cancer (dated by TCRdb to about 2020). Libraries were constructed by the immunoSEQ multiplex PCR assay. As stored in TCRdb, this immuneACCESS dataset retains in-frame rearrangements with V and J assigned. A fraction of the clones does not appear; measured against another copy, unresolved V genes explain less than half of the discrepancy, and the remainder lacks a known reason. Across this sample there are roughly 84,000 clones, with 88% seen only once. The ten largest clones capture roughly 19% of the sample. The starting material was peripheral blood, obtained before any cancer treatment. These receptors originate from a woman aged 35 to 70 with stage I squamous cell lung carcinoma.

V usage is TRBV28 and J usage is TRBJ1-1, with D uncertain. Germline CDR1 MDHEN, CDR2 SYDVKM. CDR3 size: 13 residues. V shed 7 bases and J shed 8 bases, with 17 bases lying between them. This CDR3 reads CASILSGSEEAFF. The CDR3 nucleotides read TGTGCCAGCATCTTATCCGGATCTGAGGAAGCTTTCTTT.

The chain combines TRBV19 with TRBJ1-1, with 9 bases lining up with TRBD1. The germline V gene has CDR1 LNHDA and CDR2 SQIVND (reference sequence). This CDR3 comprises 15 residues. V was clipped by 0 bases and J by 5 bases; unmatched bases: 4. CDR3 sequence reads: CASSIDRDRVTEAFF. The CDR3 DNA sequence: TGTGCCAGTAGTATAGATCGGGACAGGGTAACTGAAGCTTTCTTT.

V is TRBV9 and J is TRBJ2-5, with TRBD2 matching over 12 bases. Per the germline V gene, CDR1 is SGDLS and CDR2 is YYNGEE. The CDR3 consists of 15 residues. Unmatched junction bases numbered 2, after V lost 3 bases and J lost 2 bases. This CDR3 reads CASSGTSGDQETQYF. The CDR3 region has the DNA TGTGCCAGCAGCGGGACTAGCGGGGATCAAGAGACCCAGTACTTC.

This rearrangement joins TRBV19 to TRBJ1-2, with D possibly TRBD1 on 5 matching bases. CDR1 is LNHDA and CDR2 is SQIVND in the germline V gene (reference sequence). CDR3 length: 15 amino acids. Trimming stripped 5 bases from V and 2 bases from J, with 15 bases between. The CDR3 DNA reads TGTGCCAGTAGTCCATACGGGACGGACAACTATGGCTACACCTTC. Its protein is CASSPYGTDNYGYTF.

The chain employs TRBV19 and TRBJ1-5, with D possibly being TRBD1 (6 bases). CDR1 is LNHDA, CDR2 SQIVND, per germline (reference sequence). V dropped 9 bases and J dropped 6 bases, with 15 bases sitting between them. The CDR3 is made up of 13 amino acids. CDR3 coding DNA: TGTGCCAGCCGGGACACCCCCTCTCAGCCCCAGCATTTT. As protein: CASRDTPSQPQHF.